This passage covers 5 T cell receptor beta chains from one sample sequenced in a study of blood T cell repertoires in COVID-19. The protocol was immunoSEQ multiplex PCR, while the TCRdb copy is restricted to in-frame clones and leaves out a portion. The table has a few hundred thousand clones, around 86% seen once. Sequencing was carried out using PBMCs or T cells enriched from blood (not recorded which). All receptors come from a woman between 40 and 50 years old with acute COVID-19.

The chain couples TRBV6-5 to TRBJ2-3; D unclear. The V gene lost 2 bases and the J gene lost 1 base, with 13 bases spanning the gap. CDR1 and CDR2 from the germline V gene are MNHEY and SVGAGI. This CDR3 spans 16 amino acids. DNA of the CDR3: TGTGCCAGCAGTTACCTCGACCGACGGGGCACAGATACGCAGTATTTT. Translated, it gives CASSYLDRRGTDTQYF.

This chain joins TRBV28 and TRBJ1-2, with unresolved D. CDR1 and CDR2 from the germline V gene are MDHEN and SYDVKM. The ends were cut back, 7 bases at V and 6 bases at J, with 9 bases in the middle. This CDR3 contains 11 residues. The CDR3: CASNLGDGYTF. The DNA for the CDR3 is TGTGCCAGCAATCTGGGAGATGGCTACACCTTC.

The chain couples TRBV2 to TRBJ1-1; 9 bases match TRBD1. Germline V lookup: CDR1 SNHLY, CDR2 FYNNEI. The V segment lost 4 bases and the J segment 1 base; nucleotides outside the gene matches: 4. The CDR3 covers 15 residues. The CDR3 spells CASSAGQGSNTEAFF. In DNA form, the CDR3 reads TGTGCCAGCAGTGCCGGACAGGGGTCGAACACTGAAGCTTTCTTT.

The V call is TRBV10-3, the J call TRBJ1-5; no clear D gene. This CDR3 is built from 15 residues. With 4 bases removed from V and 7 bases from J, the gap between germline ends came to 17 bases. The germline gives CDR1 ENHRY, CDR2 SYGVKD. CDR3 nucleotides: TGTGCCATCAGTGTGACTGCGAGTGGATTACAGCCCCAGCATTTT. Amino acids: CAISVTASGLQPQHF.

This rearrangement joins TRBV15 to TRBJ2-3; TRBD2 matches 12 bases. With 3 bases clipped from V and 0 bases from J, the junction kept 4 bases outside the gene matches. The germline gives CDR1 LNHNV, CDR2 YYDKDF (reference sequence). CDR3 size: 17 residues. CDR3 sequence: CATSRGLAGASTDTQYF. CDR3 bases: TGTGCCACCAGCAGGGGACTAGCGGGCGCCAGCACAGATACGCAGTATTTT.